Only a few counts were recorded for the clone carrying this T cell receptor (beta chain). The antigen is unknown. Germline CDR1 and CDR2: SQVTM and ANQGSEA. The CDR3 is 12 residues long. V was clipped by 6 bases and J by 1 base, with 9 bases between them. These data belong to a study of OX40 agonist ivuxolimab in advanced cancers. In the study overall: Ivuxolimab, an antibody acting as an agonist of OX40 (CD134), was used to treat patients. Age averaged around 59 years (range about 23 to 80), and 82.7% were male.

TCRdb keeps only in-frame clones here, not all; method: immunoSEQ multiplex PCR. This sample yields approximately 50,000 clones, of which 65% to 85% are seen a single time; approximately 13% belongs to the top ten. The study's findings and limits: CD4+ and CD8+ blood T cells expanded clonally by week 6 at 0.1 to 3.0 mg/kg.

The chain recombines TRBV29-1 with TRBJ1-1; D is possibly TRBD1 (5 bases). The sequencing used CD4+ or CD8+ T cells sorted from blood, collected in a trial of the OX40 agonist ivuxolimab. The TCR sequence derives from an adult with an advanced solid tumor such as melanoma, head and neck, liver or kidney cancer. The CDR3 loop reads CSVRRGNTEAFF. CDR3 nucleotides: TGCAGCGTCCGGAGGGGGAACACTGAAGCTTTCTTT. Variable domain in full (rest from reference TRBV29-1 and TRBJ1-1): SAVISQKPSRDICQRGTSLTIQCQVDSQVTMMFWYRQQPGQSLTLIATANQGSEATYESGFVIDKFPISRPNLTFSTLTVSNMSPEDSSIYLCSVRRGNTEAFFGQGTRLTVV.